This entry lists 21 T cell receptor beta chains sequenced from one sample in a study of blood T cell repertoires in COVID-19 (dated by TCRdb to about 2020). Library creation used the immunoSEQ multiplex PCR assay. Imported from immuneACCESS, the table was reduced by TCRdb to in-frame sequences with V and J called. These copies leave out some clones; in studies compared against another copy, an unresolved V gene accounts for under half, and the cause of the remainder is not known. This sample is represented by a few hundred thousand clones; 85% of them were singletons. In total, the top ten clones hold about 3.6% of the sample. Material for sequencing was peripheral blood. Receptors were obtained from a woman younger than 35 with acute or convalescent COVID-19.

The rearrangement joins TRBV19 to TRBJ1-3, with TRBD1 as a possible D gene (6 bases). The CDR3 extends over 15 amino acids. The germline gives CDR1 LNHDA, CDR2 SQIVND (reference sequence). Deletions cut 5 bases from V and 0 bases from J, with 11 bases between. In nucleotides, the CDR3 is TGTGCCAGTAGTTTTACAGGGAGCTCTGGAAACACCATATATTTT. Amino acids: CASSFTGSSGNTIYF.

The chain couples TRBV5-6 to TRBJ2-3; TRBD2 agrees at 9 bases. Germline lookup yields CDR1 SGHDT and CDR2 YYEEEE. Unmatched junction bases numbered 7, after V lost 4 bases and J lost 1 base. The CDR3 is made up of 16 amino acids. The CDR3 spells CASSLPPSGGTDTQYF. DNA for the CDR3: TGTGCCAGCAGCCTACCCCCTAGCGGGGGCACAGATACGCAGTATTTT.

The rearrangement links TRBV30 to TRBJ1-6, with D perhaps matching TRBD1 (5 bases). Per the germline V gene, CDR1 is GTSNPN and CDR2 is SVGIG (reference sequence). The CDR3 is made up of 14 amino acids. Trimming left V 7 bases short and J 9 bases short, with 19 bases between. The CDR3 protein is CASQSGKLSSPLHF. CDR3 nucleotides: TGTGCCTCCCAGTCAGGGAAACTCTCTTCACCCCTCCACTTT. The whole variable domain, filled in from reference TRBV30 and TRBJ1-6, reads SQTIHQWPATLVQPVGSPLSLECTVEGTSNPNLYWYRQAAGRGLQLLFYSVGIGQISSEVPQNLSASRPQDRQFILSSKKLLLSDSGFYLCASQSGKLSSPLHFGNGTRLTVT.

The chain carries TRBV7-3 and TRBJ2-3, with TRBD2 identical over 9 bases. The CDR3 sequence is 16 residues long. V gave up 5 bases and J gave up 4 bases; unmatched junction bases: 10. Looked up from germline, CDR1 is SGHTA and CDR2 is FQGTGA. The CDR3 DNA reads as TGTGCCAGCAGCCCCACGGGCGGGGGGGCCCCAGATACGCAGTATTTT. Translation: CASSPTGGGAPDTQYF. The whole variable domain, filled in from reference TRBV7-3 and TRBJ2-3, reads GAGVSQTPSNKVTEKGKYVELRCDPISGHTALYWYRQSLGQGPEFLIYFQGTGAADDSGLPNDRFFAVRPEGSVSTLKIQRTERGDSAVYLCASSPTGGGAPDTQYFGPGTRLTVL.

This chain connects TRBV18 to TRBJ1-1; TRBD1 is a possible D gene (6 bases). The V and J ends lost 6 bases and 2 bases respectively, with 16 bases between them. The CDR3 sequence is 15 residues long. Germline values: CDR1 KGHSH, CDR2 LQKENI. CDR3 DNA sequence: TGTGCCAGCTCGAGAGAGGACAGATTCAACACTGAAGCTTTCTTT. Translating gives CASSREDRFNTEAFF. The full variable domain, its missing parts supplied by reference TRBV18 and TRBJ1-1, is NAGVMQNPRHLVRRRGQEARLRCSPMKGHSHVYWYRQLPEEGLKFMVYLQKENIIDESGMPKERFSAEFPKEGPSILRIQQVVRGDSAAYFCASSREDRFNTEAFFGQGTRLTVV.

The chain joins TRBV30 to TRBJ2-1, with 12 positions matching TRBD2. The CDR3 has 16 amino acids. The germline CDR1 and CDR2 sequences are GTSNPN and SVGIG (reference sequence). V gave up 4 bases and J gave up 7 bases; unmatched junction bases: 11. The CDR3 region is CAWIRTSGKGGNEQFF. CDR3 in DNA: TGTGCCTGGATTAGGACTAGCGGGAAAGGGGGAAATGAGCAGTTCTTC.

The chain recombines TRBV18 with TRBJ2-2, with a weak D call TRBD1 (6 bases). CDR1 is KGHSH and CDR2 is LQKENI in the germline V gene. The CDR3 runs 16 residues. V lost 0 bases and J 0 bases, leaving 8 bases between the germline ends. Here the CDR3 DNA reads TGTGCCAGCTCACCACCCGGGACAACGAACACCGGGGAGCTGTTTTTT. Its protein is CASSPPGTTNTGELFF.

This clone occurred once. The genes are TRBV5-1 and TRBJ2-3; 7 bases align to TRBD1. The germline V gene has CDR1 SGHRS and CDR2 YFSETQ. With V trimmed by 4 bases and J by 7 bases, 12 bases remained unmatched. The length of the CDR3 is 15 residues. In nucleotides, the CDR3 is TGCGCCAGCAGCAGGACCGGACAGGTTTTAAATACGCAGTATTTT. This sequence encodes CASSRTGQVLNTQYF.

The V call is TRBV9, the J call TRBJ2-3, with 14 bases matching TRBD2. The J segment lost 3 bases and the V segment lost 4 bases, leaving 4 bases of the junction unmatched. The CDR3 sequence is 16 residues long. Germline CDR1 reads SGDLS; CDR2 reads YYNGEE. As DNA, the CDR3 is TGTGCCAGCAGCTCGGGACTAGCGGGAGTTACAGATACGCAGTATTTT. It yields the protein CASSSGLAGVTDTQYF.

The CDR3 reads CASSLLGANTEAFF. CDR3 in DNA: TGTGCCAGCAGTTTGTTGGGAGCGAACACTGAAGCTTTCTTT. This chain uses TRBV28 with TRBJ1-1; D gene unclear. The CDR3 is 14 amino acids. CDR1 MDHEN and CDR2 SYDVKM come from the germline V gene. The V end was cut by 3 bases, the J end by 1 base, with 9 bases between.

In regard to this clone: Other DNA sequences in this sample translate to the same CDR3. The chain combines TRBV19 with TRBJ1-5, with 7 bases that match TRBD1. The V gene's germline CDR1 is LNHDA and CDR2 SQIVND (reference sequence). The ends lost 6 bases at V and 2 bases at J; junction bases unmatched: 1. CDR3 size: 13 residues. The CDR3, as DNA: TGTGCCAGTAGAGGACAGGGCAATCAGCCCCAGCATTTT. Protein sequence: CASRGQGNQPQHF.

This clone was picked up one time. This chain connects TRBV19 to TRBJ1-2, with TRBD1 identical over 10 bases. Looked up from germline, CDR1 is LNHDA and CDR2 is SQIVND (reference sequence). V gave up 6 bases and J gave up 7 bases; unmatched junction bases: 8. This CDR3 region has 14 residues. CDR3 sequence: CASSRGQGPVGYTF. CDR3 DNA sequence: TGTGCCAGTAGCAGGGGACAGGGGCCGGTTGGCTACACCTTC.

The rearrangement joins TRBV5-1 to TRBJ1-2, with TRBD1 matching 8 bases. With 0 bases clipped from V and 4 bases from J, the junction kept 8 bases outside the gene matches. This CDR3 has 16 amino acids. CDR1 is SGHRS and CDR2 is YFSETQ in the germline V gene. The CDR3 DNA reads TGCGCCAGCAGCTTGGGACAGGGGCAGGGAACCTATGGCTACACCTTC. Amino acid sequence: CASSLGQGQGTYGYTF.

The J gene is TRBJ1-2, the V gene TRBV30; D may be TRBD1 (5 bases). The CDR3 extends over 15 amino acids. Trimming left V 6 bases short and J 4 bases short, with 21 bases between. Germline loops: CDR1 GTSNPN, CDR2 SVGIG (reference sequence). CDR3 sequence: CACRVGAAPLYGYTF. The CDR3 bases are TGTGCCTGCCGAGTAGGGGCCGCGCCACTCTATGGCTACACCTTC.

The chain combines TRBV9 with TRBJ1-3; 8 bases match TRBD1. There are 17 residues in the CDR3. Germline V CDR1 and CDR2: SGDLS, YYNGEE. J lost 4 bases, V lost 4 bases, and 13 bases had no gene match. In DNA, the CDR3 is TGTGCCAGCAGCCCAGACTCGGACAGGGAAGGGGGAAACACCATATATTTT. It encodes CASSPDSDREGGNTIYF.

The CDR3 DNA is TGTGCCAGCAGCTTGGGAGTTAGGAATATGGGCCGCTACACCTTC. Translating gives CASSLGVRNMGRYTF. The chain combines TRBV5-6 with TRBJ1-2; D unclear. The CDR3 length is 15 residues. Per germline, CDR1 SGHDT and CDR2 YYEEEE. V was pared by 0 bases and J by 9 bases, with 18 bases between.

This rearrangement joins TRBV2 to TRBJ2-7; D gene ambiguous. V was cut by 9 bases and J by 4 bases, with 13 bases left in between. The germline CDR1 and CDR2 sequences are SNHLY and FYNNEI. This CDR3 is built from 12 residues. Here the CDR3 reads CASRRLEYEQYF. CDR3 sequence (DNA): TGTGCCAGTCGCAGGCTGGAATACGAGCAGTACTTC.

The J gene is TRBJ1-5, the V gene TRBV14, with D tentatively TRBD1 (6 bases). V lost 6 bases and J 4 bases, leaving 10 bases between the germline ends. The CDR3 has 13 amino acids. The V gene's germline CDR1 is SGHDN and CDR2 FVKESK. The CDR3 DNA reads TGTGCCAGCAGTCCAGACAGGAATCAGCCCCAGCATTTT. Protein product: CASSPDRNQPQHF.

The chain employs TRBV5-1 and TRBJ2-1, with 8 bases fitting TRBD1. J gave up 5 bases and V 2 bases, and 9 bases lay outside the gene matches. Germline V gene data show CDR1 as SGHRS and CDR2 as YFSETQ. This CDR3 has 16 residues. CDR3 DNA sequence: TGCGCCAGCAGCTTAAGAACAGGGGGGATCGACAATGAGCAGTTCTTC. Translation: CASSLRTGGIDNEQFF.

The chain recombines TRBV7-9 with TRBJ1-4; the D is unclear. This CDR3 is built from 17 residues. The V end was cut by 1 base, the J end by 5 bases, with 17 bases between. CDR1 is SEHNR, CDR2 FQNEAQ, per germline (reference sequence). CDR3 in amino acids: CASSLELALDSNEKLFF. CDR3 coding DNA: TGTGCCAGCAGCTTAGAACTTGCGTTGGACTCGAATGAAAAACTGTTTTTT.

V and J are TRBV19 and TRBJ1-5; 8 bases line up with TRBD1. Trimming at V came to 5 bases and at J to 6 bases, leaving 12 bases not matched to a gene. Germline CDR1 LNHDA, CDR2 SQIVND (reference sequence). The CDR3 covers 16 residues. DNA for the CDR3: TGTGCCAGTAGTGCGGACAGGGTAGGGGAGGGTCAGCCCCAGCATTTT. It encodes CASSADRVGEGQPQHF. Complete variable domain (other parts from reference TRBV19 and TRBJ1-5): DGGITQSPKYLFRKEGQNVTLSCEQNLNHDAMYWYRQDPGQGLRLIYYSQIVNDFQKGDIAEGYSVSREKKESFPLTVTSAQKNPTAFYLCASSADRVGEGQPQHFGDGTRLSIL.